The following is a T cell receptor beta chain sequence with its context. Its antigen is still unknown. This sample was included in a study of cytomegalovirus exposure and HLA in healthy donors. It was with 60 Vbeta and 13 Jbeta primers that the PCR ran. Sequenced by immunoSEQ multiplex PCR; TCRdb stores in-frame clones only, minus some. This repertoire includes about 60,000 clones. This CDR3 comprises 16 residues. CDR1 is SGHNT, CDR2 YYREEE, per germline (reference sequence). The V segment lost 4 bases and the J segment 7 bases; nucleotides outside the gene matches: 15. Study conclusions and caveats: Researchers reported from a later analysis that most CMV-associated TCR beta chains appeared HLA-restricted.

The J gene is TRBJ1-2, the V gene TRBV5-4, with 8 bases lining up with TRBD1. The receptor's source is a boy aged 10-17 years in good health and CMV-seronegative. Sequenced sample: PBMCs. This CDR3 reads CASSPGQGAYPGGYTF. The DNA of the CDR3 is TGTGCCAGCAGCCCCGGACAGGGCGCTTACCCGGGTGGCTACACCTTC.